This T cell receptor (beta chain) stems from a study of Ad26.COV2.S vaccination and SARS-CoV-2 variants. General study results and limits: Comparability of non-spike TCR breadth was observed across vaccine and placebo recipients.

Stated treatment: roughly 18 received Ad26.COV2.S at low or high dose, single or two shots; about 5 received placebo; per-sample allocation not given. The samples date from day 63 after the first vaccine or placebo injection. The shot given was an Ad26 vector that makes Wuhan-strain SARS-CoV-2 spike. Libraries were prepared by immunoSEQ multiplex PCR; TCRdb keeps only in-frame clonotypes and omits some of them. The data show roughly 400,000 clones, with about 92% seen just once and roughly 4.3% held by the top ten. Regarding this clone: Its antigen is unknown.

The V end was cut by 3 bases, the J end by 7 bases, with 7 bases between. The germline CDR1 and CDR2 sequences are LNHNV and YYDKDF (reference sequence). The CDR3 covers 12 residues. The chain combines TRBV15 with TRBJ2-1; D unresolved. Source: peripheral blood, taken in a trial of Ad26.COV2.S vaccine versus placebo. This sequence originates from a person aged 18 to 59 who received the Ad26.COV2.S COVID-19 vaccine or a placebo. The CDR3 DNA reads TGTGCCACCAGCAGCTATCGGAATGAGCAGTTCTTC. Amino acid sequence: CATSSYRNEQFF.